These 29 T cell receptor beta chains came from one sample sequenced in a study of response to subunit inactivated influenza vaccine. TCRdb used MiXCR to reprocess the RT-PCR reads, holding one entry per CDR3 protein. The sample consists of roughly 760,000 distinct CDR3 sequences, approximately 22% of them appearing once. Sample: PBMCs from blood, taken roughly 5 days after vaccination. These receptors all stem from a man aged 45-65 years who received an inactivated influenza vaccine.

This clonotype appeared many times. The chain couples TRBV12-3 or TRBV12-4 to TRBJ2-1; D may be TRBD2 (6 bases). Between the trimmed V and J ends, which lost 6 bases and 10 bases, there was a span of 22 bases. The CDR3 has 15 amino acids. CDR3 region: CASSLSPSGSREQFF. DNA for the CDR3: TGTGCCAGCAGCTTGTCCCCGAGCGGGTCACGGGAGCAGTTCTTC.

In its sample, this clonotype was seen a few times. The chain is built from TRBV11-2 and TRBJ2-7; D is unresolved. Germline V gene sequence: CDR1 SGHAT, CDR2 FQNNGV. This CDR3 has 18 amino acids. V shed 5 bases and J shed 0 bases, with 23 bases lying between them. CDR3 amino acids: CASSLRIKGDILSYEQYF. The CDR3 DNA follows: TGTGCCAGCAGCCTAAGAATTAAGGGCGACATCCTCTCCTACGAGCAGTACTTC.

This chain joins TRBV7-2 and TRBJ2-5, with 12 nucleotides matching TRBD2. Trimming at V came to 6 bases and at J to 5 bases, leaving 7 bases not matched to a gene. CDR1 and CDR2 from the germline V gene are SGHTA and FQGNSA. This CDR3 contains 15 residues. The CDR3 spells CASRTSGGMPETQYF. CDR3 nucleotide sequence: TGTGCCAGCAGAACTAGCGGGGGGATGCCCGAGACCCAGTACTTC.

The rearrangement joins TRBV24-1 to TRBJ1-2, with D unresolved. CDR1 and CDR2 (germline): KGHDR, SFDVKD. V was pared by 4 bases and J by 4 bases, with 9 bases between. The CDR3 contains 13 residues. The CDR3 sequence: CATSEGGIYGYTF. DNA of the CDR3: TGTGCCACCAGTGAAGGTGGAATCTATGGCTACACCTTC.

The chain joins TRBV12-3 or TRBV12-4 to TRBJ1-6, with 7 bases identical to TRBD1. Unmatched junction bases numbered 6, after V lost 6 bases and J lost 10 bases. The CDR3 covers 13 residues. CDR3 DNA: TGTGCCAGCAGAATGACAGGGCGGTCACCCCTCCACTTT. Its protein is CASRMTGRSPLHF.

This chain joins TRBV7-9 and TRBJ1-2; D unresolved. This CDR3 is built from 13 residues. CDR1 SEHNR and CDR2 FQNEAQ come from the germline V gene (reference sequence). V lost 5 bases, J lost 3 bases, and 10 bases lay in between. The CDR3 DNA reads as TGTGCCAGCAGCCCCTGGACCCACTATGGCTACACCTTC. Its protein is CASSPWTHYGYTF.

This clonotype was found many times. At one end the junction does not follow the germline gene, possibly because of a read error. The V call is TRBV5-1, the J call TRBJ2-7, with TRBD2 matching over 9 bases. This CDR3 comprises 15 residues. CDR1 SGHRS and CDR2 YFSETQ come from the germline V gene. CDR3 protein: CASSLSSGSSYEQYF. As DNA, the CDR3 is TGTGCCAGCAGCCTTAGTAGCGGGAGCTCCTACGAGCAGTACTTC.

This chain joins TRBV15 and TRBJ2-7; 12 bases match TRBD2. The CDR3 extends over 16 amino acids. V shed 4 bases and J 1 base; nucleotides not matched to a gene: 5. Germline V gives CDR1 LNHNV, CDR2 YYDKDF (reference sequence). CDR3 bases: TGTGCCACCAGCAACGGACTAGCGGGGAGGTCCTACGAGCAGTACTTC. Protein product: CATSNGLAGRSYEQYF.

This rearrangement joins TRBV6-2 or TRBV6-3 to TRBJ2-1, with TRBD2 as a possible D gene (5 bases). The CDR3 totals 13 residues. Germline V lookup: CDR1 MNHEY, CDR2 SVGEGT. V lost 8 bases, J lost 2 bases, and 10 bases lay in between. CDR3 nucleotide sequence: TGTGCCAGCGGTCGGCGGGCCTACAATGAGCAGTTCTTC. Translated: CASGRRAYNEQFF.

The chain recombines TRBV29-1 with TRBJ2-7; TRBD1 or TRBD2 may be the D gene (6 bases each). Germline CDR1 and CDR2: SQVTM and ANQGSEA. The V and J ends lost 4 bases and 4 bases respectively, with 14 bases between them. This CDR3 is 13 amino acids long. DNA of the CDR3: TGCAGCGTTGGGAGGGGGAGACCGTACGAGCAGTACTTC. Translation: CSVGRGRPYEQYF.

This clonotype was seen only a few times. The chain is built from TRBV20-1 and TRBJ2-3; D gene uncertain. With 7 bases removed from V and 0 bases from J, the gap between germline ends came to 14 bases. Germline CDR1 reads DFQATT; CDR2 reads SNEGSKA (reference sequence). This CDR3 has 14 amino acids. The CDR3 reads CSGISGTSTDTQYF. The CDR3 DNA follows: TGCAGTGGAATATCAGGAACTAGCACAGATACGCAGTATTTT.

In this sample, this clonotype turned up a few times. The chain links TRBV7-2 to TRBJ2-5; D remains unclear. Germline CDR1 reads SGHTA; CDR2 reads FQGNSA. The CDR3 spans 15 residues. Trimming pared 3 bases from V and 4 bases from J, leaving 15 bases between. CDR3 nucleotide sequence: TGTGCCAGCAGCTTGGGCCCTCTAATCGGAGAGACCCAGTACTTC. As protein: CASSLGPLIGETQYF.

The sample holds a few counts of this clonotype. J is TRBJ2-1 and V is TRBV10-3; 12 bases agree with TRBD2. Germline V CDR1 and CDR2: ENHRY, SYGVKD. The CDR3 is 17 residues long. With V trimmed by 5 bases and J by 3 bases, 8 bases remained unmatched. In DNA form, the CDR3 reads TGTGCCATCAGTCAGACTAGCGGGAGCAGTAACTACAATGAGCAGTTCTTC. It yields the protein CAISQTSGSSNYNEQFF.

CDR3 DNA: TGTGCCAGTAGTTCCCTACAGGGGAACACCGGGGAGCTGTTTTTT. Its translation: CASSSLQGNTGELFF. J is TRBJ2-2 and V is TRBV19; D is perhaps TRBD1 (6 bases). Germline V gene sequence: CDR1 LNHDA, CDR2 SQIVND (reference sequence). The germline V and J ends were trimmed by 5 bases and 1 base, with 11 bases remaining between them. The CDR3 loop spans 15 amino acids.

The chain recombines TRBV20-1 with TRBJ1-5; 7 nucleotides align to TRBD1. The V segment lost 4 bases and the J segment 4 bases; nucleotides outside the gene matches: 4. This CDR3 has 13 amino acids. Germline V gene sequence: CDR1 DFQATT, CDR2 SNEGSKA (reference sequence). CDR3 coding DNA: TGCAGTGCTAAAGGGGGCGAGAATCAGCCCCAGCATTTT. Translation: CSAKGGENQPQHF.

The chain has TRBV6-1 and TRBJ2-1; 11 bases line up with TRBD2. The CDR3 is 16 residues long. The trim removed 4 bases at V and 7 bases at J, leaving 9 bases unmatched. Germline-derived CDR1 and CDR2 are MNHNS and SASEGT. The CDR3 bases are TGTGCCAGCAGTGGCCCCGTGGCTAGCGGGAGGAATGAGCAGTTCTTC. It translates to CASSGPVASGRNEQFF.

In this sample, this clonotype turned up many times. V is TRBV20-1 and J is TRBJ2-1; D may be TRBD1 (6 bases). This CDR3 contains 12 residues. Germline CDR1 is DFQATT and CDR2 is SNEGSKA (reference sequence). Trimming removed 6 bases at V and 7 bases at J, with 13 bases between. The CDR3, as DNA: TGCAGTGCAACCGGGACATTAAATGAGCAGTTCTTC. Translated: CSATGTLNEQFF.

This clonotype was detected a few times. The chain links TRBV20-1 to TRBJ2-7; 10 bases map to TRBD2. Looked up from germline, CDR1 is DFQATT and CDR2 is SNEGSKA (reference sequence). The CDR3 is 13 amino acids. V lost 4 bases, J lost 6 bases, and 6 bases stayed unmatched. CDR3 amino acids: CSANSGRALEQYF. The CDR3 nucleotides are TGCAGTGCTAACAGCGGGAGGGCCCTCGAGCAGTACTTC.

This clonotype turned up a few times. The rearrangement links TRBV12-3 or TRBV12-4 to TRBJ1-3; D not resolved. This CDR3 comprises 14 residues. V was pared by 6 bases and J by 5 bases, with 14 bases between. CDR3 region: CASSSGTLRNTIYF. The DNA of the CDR3 is TGTGCCAGCAGCTCAGGAACCTTGCGAAACACCATATATTTT.

This clonotype has only a few counts. The chain couples TRBV4-3 to TRBJ2-7, with D unresolved. CDR1 is LGHNA and CDR2 is YSLEER in the germline V gene. The V end was cut by 0 bases, the J end by 3 bases, with 9 bases between. The CDR3 loop spans 14 amino acids. The chain's CDR3 is CASSQELTNYEQYF. In DNA, the CDR3 is TGCGCCAGCAGCCAAGAACTAACAAACTACGAGCAGTACTTC.

The chain has TRBV15 and TRBJ2-2; 10 positions match TRBD1. V lost 2 bases to trimming and J lost 5 bases; unmatched junction nucleotides: 17. Germline V CDR1 and CDR2: LNHNV, YYDKDF (reference sequence). The CDR3 contains 20 residues. CDR3 sequence reads: CATSRLAGSVGQGRTGELFF. DNA for the CDR3: TGTGCCACCAGCAGATTGGCCGGAAGTGTGGGACAGGGGAGAACCGGGGAGCTGTTTTTT.

This clonotype was seen only a few times. The rearrangement joins TRBV12-3 or TRBV12-4 to TRBJ1-1; possibly TRBD1 for D (6 bases). Trimming shortened V by 6 bases and J by 1 base, and 15 bases separated the two germline ends. This CDR3 region has 15 residues. CDR3 nucleotide sequence: TGTGCCAGCAGAGGTTGGGGGGCGAGGAACACTGAAGCTTTCTTT. Translation gives CASRGWGARNTEAFF.

This clonotype appeared a few times. This sequence joins TRBV7-9 and TRBJ2-1, with 10 nucleotides matching TRBD2. The CDR3 sequence is 15 residues long. Germline V lookup: CDR1 SEHNR, CDR2 FQNEAQ (reference sequence). V lost 6 bases to trimming and J lost 8 bases; unmatched junction nucleotides: 10. This chain's CDR3 is CASSRSGGTHYEQFF. CDR3 sequence (DNA): TGTGCCAGCAGTCGTAGCGGGGGGACGCACTATGAGCAGTTCTTC.

This clonotype was counted a few times. The chain carries TRBV28 and TRBJ2-5; 7 bases are a match to TRBD2. The CDR3 totals 14 residues. Germline V gene sequence: CDR1 MDHEN, CDR2 SYDVKM. V shed 5 bases, J shed 2 bases, and the junction held 5 bases outside the gene matches. The CDR3 loop is CASSTLAKQETQYF. Here the CDR3 DNA reads TGTGCCAGCAGTACACTAGCGAAGCAAGAGACCCAGTACTTC.

This clonotype was counted only a few times. This rearrangement joins TRBV30 to TRBJ2-5; maybe TRBD2 (6 bases). The CDR3 totals 12 residues. Germline values: CDR1 GTSNPN, CDR2 SVGIG (reference sequence). Trimming took 3 bases from V and 14 from J, leaving 19 bases between them. The CDR3 DNA reads TGTGCCTGGAGGGATAGCGGTTCCCCCAGCTACTTC. Protein sequence: CAWRDSGSPSYF.

The chain is built from TRBV20-1 and TRBJ2-7; tentatively, D is TRBD2 (5 bases). CDR1 DFQATT and CDR2 SNEGSKA come from the germline V gene (reference sequence). Trimming took 0 bases from V and 2 from J, leaving 17 bases between them. There are 16 residues in the CDR3. The CDR3 sequence is CSARDWGGESTYEQYF. The DNA for the CDR3 is TGCAGTGCTAGAGATTGGGGTGGGGAGAGTACCTACGAGCAGTACTTC.

This clonotype was detected only a few times. This chain connects TRBV20-1 to TRBJ2-3; no reliable D call. CDR3 size: 15 residues. V lost 2 bases and J lost 0, with 12 bases in between. Germline lookup yields CDR1 DFQATT and CDR2 SNEGSKA (reference sequence). In DNA form, the CDR3 reads TGCAGTGCTAGACACCCCGGCAGTAGCACAGATACGCAGTATTTT. It encodes CSARHPGSSTDTQYF.

In its sample, this clonotype was seen once. The chain links TRBV20-1 to TRBJ2-1; 7 bases map to TRBD1. The CDR3 is 16 amino acids. The ends lost 5 bases at V and 7 bases at J; junction bases unmatched: 17. The germline V gene has CDR1 DFQATT and CDR2 SNEGSKA (reference sequence). The CDR3 spells CSALRARGSVRNEQFF. In DNA form, the CDR3 reads TGCAGTGCTCTAAGGGCCAGGGGGTCGGTAAGGAATGAGCAGTTCTTC.

There are a few counts of this clonotype. This chain uses TRBV5-1 with TRBJ2-3, with TRBD2 matching over 14 bases. The V gene's germline CDR1 is SGHRS and CDR2 YFSETQ. The CDR3 sequence is 17 residues long. Unmatched junction bases numbered 6, after V lost 4 bases and J lost 2 bases. The CDR3 bases are TGCGCCAGCAGCCAGGGACTAGCGGGGGCCTCCACAGATACGCAGTATTTT. Translation: CASSQGLAGASTDTQYF.